Below are 13 T cell receptor beta chains sequenced from a single sample in a study of shared clonotypes between healthy human individuals. Here immunoSEQ multiplex PCR was the method, and the copy in TCRdb shows in-frame clones only, minus some. The data contain some 2.1 million clones, 90% to 95% of them singletons. What was sequenced was naive CD4+ T cells sorted from blood. The sample's subset: CD45RA+ positively selected. These receptors were obtained from a man aged 18 to 29 in good health.

This chain links TRBV9 with TRBJ1-5; tentative D call: TRBD1 (5 bases). V shed 6 bases and J shed 3 bases, with 13 bases lying between them. The CDR3 has 14 amino acids. Per germline, CDR1 SGDLS and CDR2 YYNGEE. Here the CDR3 reads CASNRDSNNQPQHF. DNA of the CDR3: TGTGCCAGCAACCGAGACAGCAACAATCAGCCCCAGCATTTT.

This chain joins TRBV5-4 and TRBJ1-6; 9 positions agree with TRBD1. CDR3 length: 17 amino acids. In germline, CDR1 is SGHNT, CDR2 YYREEE (reference sequence). Trimming cost V 3 bases and J 0 bases; bases outside gene matches: 4. CDR3 sequence: CASSSGTGSSYNSPLHF. The CDR3 DNA follows: TGTGCCAGCAGCTCCGGGACAGGGAGCTCCTATAATTCACCCCTCCACTTT.

Concerning this clone: This same CDR3 is encoded by further DNA sequences in the sample. The chain employs TRBV5-1 and TRBJ2-3; the match to TRBD2 covers 10 bases. The germline V gene has CDR1 SGHRS and CDR2 YFSETQ. J was trimmed by 3 bases and V by 5 bases; bases with no gene match: 3. This CDR3 comprises 14 residues. The CDR3 DNA reads as TGCGCCAGCAGTGTAGCGGGGGGAACAGATACGCAGTATTTT. Amino acids: CASSVAGGTDTQYF.

The chain is built from TRBV6-5 and TRBJ2-4; 8 bases line up with TRBD2. The CDR3 is 15 amino acids. Germline V lookup: CDR1 MNHEY, CDR2 SVGAGI. Trimming removed 8 bases from V and 0 bases from J; junction bases left unmatched: 6. CDR3 protein: CASSGGSLAKNIQYF. CDR3 sequence (DNA): TGTGCCAGCTCGGGAGGGTCCCTAGCCAAAAACATTCAGTACTTC.

J is TRBJ2-1 and V is TRBV6-5; D not certain. Germline CDR1 is MNHEY and CDR2 is SVGAGI. CDR3 length: 13 amino acids. The V and J ends lost 4 bases and 3 bases respectively, with 7 bases between them. The CDR3 is CASSLGYYNEQFF. The CDR3 bases are TGTGCCAGCAGTTTGGGCTACTACAATGAGCAGTTCTTC.

The DNA for the CDR3 is TGTGCCAGCAGGGCAGGGGCGTTTACGGACTATGGCTACACCTTC. It yields the protein CASRAGAFTDYGYTF. The chain uses TRBV2 and TRBJ1-2, with D possibly matching TRBD1 (6 bases). Trimming took off 6 bases at V and 3 bases at J, with 17 bases between the two ends. This CDR3 is built from 15 residues. CDR1 is SNHLY and CDR2 is FYNNEI in the germline V gene.

J is TRBJ2-7 and V is TRBV7-8, with 10 bases matching TRBD1. Germline values: CDR1 SGHVS, CDR2 FQNEAQ. J gave up 2 bases and V 1 base, and 8 bases lay outside the gene matches. The CDR3 length is 17 residues. CDR3 in DNA: TGTGCCAGCAGCTTAGGCCCTAGTGGGACAGGGGCCTACGAGCAGTACTTC. It specifies CASSLGPSGTGAYEQYF.

This chain connects TRBV5-3 to TRBJ1-2, with TRBD1 identical over 7 bases. TRBV5-3 has ORF status, its function being uncertain. This CDR3 comprises 17 residues. The V gene end was trimmed by 4 bases and the J gene end by 4 bases; junction bases not matched to a gene: 16. The CDR3 sequence is CARSAKIRDRRSYGYTF. As DNA, the CDR3 is TGTGCCAGAAGCGCAAAAATCCGGGACAGACGATCCTATGGCTACACCTTC.

The chain employs TRBV18 and TRBJ1-5; 8 bases line up with TRBD1. Germline values: CDR1 KGHSH, CDR2 LQKENI. The J segment lost 4 bases and the V segment lost 3 bases, leaving 8 bases of the junction unmatched. This CDR3 has 16 amino acids. In DNA, the CDR3 is TGTGCCAGCTCACCCCAGAGACAGGGGTTGAATCAGCCCCAGCATTTT. Amino acid sequence: CASSPQRQGLNQPQHF.

The gene calls are TRBV28 and TRBJ2-3, with TRBD2 as a possible D gene (6 bases). The CDR3 contains 15 residues. Germline V lookup: CDR1 MDHEN, CDR2 SYDVKM. The V gene lost 7 bases and the J gene lost 0 bases, with 14 bases spanning the gap. CDR3 coding DNA: TGTGCCAGCACCCATGGGGGGAGTAGCACAGATACGCAGTATTTT. Its translation: CASTHGGSSTDTQYF.

V is TRBV5-1 and J is TRBJ2-2; either TRBD1 or TRBD2 may fit D (5 bases each). The ends were cut back, 6 bases at V and 0 bases at J, with 12 bases in the middle. CDR3 length: 15 residues. The germline V gene has CDR1 SGHRS and CDR2 YFSETQ. CDR3 DNA sequence: TGCGCCAGCACATTGAGGGGCTCGAACACCGGGGAGCTGTTTTTT. It yields the protein CASTLRGSNTGELFF. The whole variable domain, filled in from reference TRBV5-1 and TRBJ2-2, reads KAGVTQTPRYLIKTRGQQVTLSCSPISGHRSVSWYQQTPGQGLQFLFEYFSETQRNKGNFPGRFSGRQFSNSRSEMNVSTLELGDSALYLCASTLRGSNTGELFFGEGSRLTVL.

The table lists this clone with a few counts. The chain combines TRBV27 with TRBJ1-6, with D maybe TRBD1 (5 bases). V was clipped by 5 bases and J by 6 bases, with 11 bases between them. The CDR3 is 14 residues long. Germline lookup yields CDR1 MNHEY and CDR2 SMNVEV (reference sequence). CDR3 bases: TGTGCCAGCAGTCCCGGGACCTTTAATTCACCCCTCCACTTT. Translating gives CASSPGTFNSPLHF.

The V call is TRBV28, the J call TRBJ1-2; 9 bases align to TRBD1. With V trimmed by 9 bases and J by 8 bases, 10 bases remained unmatched. The CDR3 runs 13 residues. In germline, CDR1 is MDHEN, CDR2 SYDVKM. For the CDR3, the DNA is TGTGCCAGTAGAACAGGGGGCTCCTACGGCTACACCTTC. Translated: CASRTGGSYGYTF.